This T cell receptor (beta chain) was sequenced for a study of technical replicates of blood from several donors. Only in-frame clones appear in the TCRdb table, and some are missing; sequencing was by immunoSEQ multiplex PCR. The sample contains about 80,000 clones, about 94% of which appear only once. In this sample, this clone turned up once. The V segment lost 2 bases and the J segment 5 bases; nucleotides outside the gene matches: 7. CDR1 and CDR2 (germline): LNHNV, YYDKDF (reference sequence). The CDR3 is made up of 16 amino acids. The chain links TRBV15 to TRBJ2-1; 9 nucleotides agree with TRBD1. The clonotype originates from a human donor in good health. The sequencing sample was made of T cells isolated from PBMCs. In nucleotides, the CDR3 is TGTGCCACCAGCAGAAGTAGGGGACAGGGTAACAATGAGCAGTTCTTC. Translation: CATSRSRGQGNNEQFF.